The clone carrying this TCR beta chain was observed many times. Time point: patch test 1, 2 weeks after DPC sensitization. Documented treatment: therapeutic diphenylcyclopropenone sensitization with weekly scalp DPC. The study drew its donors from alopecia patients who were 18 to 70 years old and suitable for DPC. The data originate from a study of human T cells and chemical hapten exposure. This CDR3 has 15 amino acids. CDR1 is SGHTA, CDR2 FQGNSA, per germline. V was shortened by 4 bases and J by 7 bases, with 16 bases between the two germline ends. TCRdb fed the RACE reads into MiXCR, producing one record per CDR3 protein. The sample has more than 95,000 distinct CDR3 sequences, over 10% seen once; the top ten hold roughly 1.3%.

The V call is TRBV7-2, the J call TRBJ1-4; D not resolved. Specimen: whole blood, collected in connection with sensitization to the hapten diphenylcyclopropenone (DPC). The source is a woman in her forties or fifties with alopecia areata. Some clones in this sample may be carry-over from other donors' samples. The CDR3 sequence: CASSYTASLGEKLFF. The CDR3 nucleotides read TGTGCCAGCAGCTATACAGCGAGTCTAGGTGAAAAACTGTTTTTT.